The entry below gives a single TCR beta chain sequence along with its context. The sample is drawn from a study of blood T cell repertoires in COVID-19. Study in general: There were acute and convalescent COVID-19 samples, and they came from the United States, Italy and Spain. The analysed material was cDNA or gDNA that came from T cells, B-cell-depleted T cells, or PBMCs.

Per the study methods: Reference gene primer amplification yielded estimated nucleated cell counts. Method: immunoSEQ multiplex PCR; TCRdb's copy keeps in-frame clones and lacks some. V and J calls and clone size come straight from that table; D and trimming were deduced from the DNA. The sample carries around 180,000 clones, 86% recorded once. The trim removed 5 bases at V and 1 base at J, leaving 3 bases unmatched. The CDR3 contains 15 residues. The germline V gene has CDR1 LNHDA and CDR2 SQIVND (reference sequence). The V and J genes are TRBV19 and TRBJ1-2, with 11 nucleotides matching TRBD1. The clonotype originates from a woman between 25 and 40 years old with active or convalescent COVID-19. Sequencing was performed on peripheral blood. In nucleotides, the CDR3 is TGTGCCAGTAGTCCCGGGACAGGGGGTAACTATGGCTACACCTTC. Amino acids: CASSPGTGGNYGYTF.